This TCR beta chain was captured in a study of shared clonotypes between healthy human individuals. About the study: CD4 naive and CD4 memory each took three plates per donor, while CD8 naive took two and CD8 memory one. Points from the study as a whole: Clonotypes shared by all four donors outscored non-shared clonotypes in generation probability.

Profiling relied on immunoSEQ multiplex PCR, and the TCRdb table lists in-frame clones only, not all of them. The table includes a few hundred thousand clones, 70% to 75% detected once. Worth noting for this clone: The antigen is not known.

In germline, CDR1 is SQVTM, CDR2 ANQGSEA. V gave up 1 base and J gave up 5 bases, with 10 bases separating them. There are 13 residues in the CDR3. Each of the donors was a healthy adult who was HIV-negative and had not had a recent acute infection or vaccination. The clonotype was recovered from a man between 25 and 39 years old in good health. The rearrangement links TRBV29-1 to TRBJ2-3; D is tentatively TRBD1 or TRBD2 (5 bases each). The sequenced sample consisted of memory CD4+ T cells sorted from blood. Documented subset: CD45RA-negative fraction. The CDR3 DNA follows: TGCAGCGTTGAAGGGGACGCCGTAGATACGCAGTATTTT. Protein: CSVEGDAVDTQYF.